What follows are 9 T cell receptor beta chains derived from one specimen sequenced in a study of post-analysis software for immune sequencing data. Incorporated into the TCR beta cDNA libraries were unique molecular identifiers, which served to reduce PCR and sequencing biases. TCRdb independently ran MiXCR on the PCR reads; one entry per CDR3 protein. The sample lists roughly 670,000 distinct CDR3 sequences, approximately 59% occurring once. No cognate antigen is known for these TCRs. Findings of the study overall: About five TRBV segments, including TRBV5-6, TRBV5-1 and TRBV20-1, were more frequent in patients than controls.

Sequenced sample: blood. All receptors come from a girl aged 2 to 9 with multiple sclerosis.

The sample holds one count of this clonotype. This rearrangement joins TRBV20-1 to TRBJ2-1, with D possibly matching TRBD2 (5 bases). CDR1 is DFQATT and CDR2 is SNEGSKA in the germline V gene (reference sequence). The CDR3 totals 16 residues. Between the trimmed V and J ends, which lost 6 bases and 0 bases, there was a span of 18 bases. The CDR3 is CSAAPQRKSSYNEQFF. The DNA for the CDR3 is TGCAGTGCCGCTCCCCAGCGGAAGAGCTCCTACAATGAGCAGTTCTTC.

Note on this clonotype: Its ends do not fully match the called genes, so a read error is possible. J is TRBJ1-6 and V is TRBV20-1; D might be TRBD1 (5 bases). Per the germline V gene, CDR1 is DFQATT and CDR2 is SNEGSKA (reference sequence). This CDR3 region has 14 residues. The CDR3 spells CSARPAGFNSPLHF. The DNA for the CDR3 is TGCAGTGCTAGGCCTGCAGGGTTTAATTCACCCCTCCACTTC.

V usage is TRBV6-6 and J usage is TRBJ2-4, with 7 bases lining up with TRBD1. J lost 2 bases, V lost 7 bases, and 8 bases had no gene match. This CDR3 is 15 amino acids long. Germline loops: CDR1 MNHNY, CDR2 SVGAGI (reference sequence). The CDR3 sequence is CASTPTGLSKNIQYF. CDR3 nucleotide sequence: TGTGCCAGCACCCCGACAGGGTTGTCCAAAAACATTCAGTACTTC.

Notes on this clonotype: At one of its ends the junction is not consistent with the germline gene, which may arise from a read error. CDR3 in amino acids: CASSAGPGERTEAFF. CDR3 sequence (DNA): TGTGCCAGCAGCGCAGGACCCGGAGAGCGCACTGAGGCTTTCTTT. This rearrangement joins TRBV7-3 to TRBJ1-1; D gene ambiguous. This CDR3 is built from 15 residues. CDR1 is SGHTA and CDR2 is FQGTGA in the germline V gene.

DNA of the CDR3: TGCGCCAGCAGCCAAGAACAGACAACAGATACGCAGTATTTT. Translating gives CASSQEQTTDTQYF. The J gene is TRBJ2-3, the V gene TRBV4-3; D ambiguous. V lost 0 bases to trimming and J lost 3 bases, with 7 bases between them. Germline V gene lookup returns CDR1 LGHNA and CDR2 YSLEER. There are 14 residues in the CDR3.

The chain uses TRBV27 and TRBJ2-1; D might be TRBD2 (5 bases). This CDR3 contains 14 residues. Trimming cost V 2 bases and J 5 bases, with 10 bases left between them. Looked up from germline, CDR1 is MNHEY and CDR2 is SMNVEV (reference sequence). The CDR3 DNA reads TGTGCCAGCAGTTTAGGCCGGGGAAACAATGAGCAGTTCTTC. Its translation: CASSLGRGNNEQFF.

This clonotype was detected a few times. For the CDR3, the DNA is TGTGCCAGCAGTAGGGCGGACAGGGCAGTCGAGCAGTACTTC. It is translated as CASSRADRAVEQYF. The chain is built from TRBV6-6 and TRBJ2-7; the match to TRBD1 covers 8 bases. V shed 5 bases and J 6 bases; nucleotides not matched to a gene: 9. Germline V CDR1 and CDR2: MNHNY, SVGAGI (reference sequence). This CDR3 has 14 residues.

This clonotype was picked up one time. This chain joins TRBV7-9 and TRBJ2-7, with D perhaps matching TRBD2 (6 bases). Trimming cost V 5 bases and J 0 bases, with 11 bases left between them. Germline V lookup: CDR1 SEHNR, CDR2 FQNEAQ (reference sequence). The CDR3 covers 14 residues. CDR3 protein: CASSERLVSYEQYF. DNA for the CDR3: TGTGCCAGCAGCGAGCGACTAGTCTCCTACGAGCAGTACTTC.

This clonotype was observed a few times. The V gene is TRBV6-6, the J gene TRBJ2-5; D remains ambiguous. This CDR3 has 12 amino acids. Germline-derived CDR1 and CDR2 are MNHNY and SVGAGI (reference sequence). Trimming took 7 bases from V and 4 from J, leaving 10 bases between them. The CDR3 protein is CASNLIGETQYF. In DNA, the CDR3 is TGTGCCAGCAACTTGATTGGAGAGACCCAGTACTTC.